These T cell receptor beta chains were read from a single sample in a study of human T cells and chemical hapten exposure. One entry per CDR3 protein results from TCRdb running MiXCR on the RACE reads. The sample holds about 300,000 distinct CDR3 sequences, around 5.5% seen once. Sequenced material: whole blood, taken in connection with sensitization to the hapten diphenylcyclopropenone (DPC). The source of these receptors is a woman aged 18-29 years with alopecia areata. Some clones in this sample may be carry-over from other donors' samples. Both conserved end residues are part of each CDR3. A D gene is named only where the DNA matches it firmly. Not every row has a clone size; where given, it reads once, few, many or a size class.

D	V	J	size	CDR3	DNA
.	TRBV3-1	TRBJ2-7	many	CASSQGDTYEQYF	TGTGCCAGCAGCCAAGGGGATACCTACGAGCAGTACTTC
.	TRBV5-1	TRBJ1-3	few	CASRTSKNTIYF	TGCGCCAGCAGAACATCGAAGAACACCATATATTTT
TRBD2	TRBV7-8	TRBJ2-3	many	CASSPLRILAGSTDTQYF	TGTGCCAGCAGCCCCCTCCGAATCCTAGCGGGAAGCACAGATACGCAGTATTTT
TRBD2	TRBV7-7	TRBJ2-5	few	CASSSRLAGGEETQYF	TGTGCTAGCAGCTCCCGACTAGCGGGGGGGGAAGAGACCCAGTACTTC
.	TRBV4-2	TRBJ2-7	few	CASSQPLGKSYEQYF	TGTGCCAGCAGCCAACCACTTGGGAAATCCTACGAGCAGTACTTC
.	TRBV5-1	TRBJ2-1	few	CASSVGGNSYNEQFF	TGCGCCAGCAGCGTTGGGGGAAACTCCTACAATGAGCAGTTCTTC
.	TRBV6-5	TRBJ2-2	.	CASSYSVSSTGELFF	TGTGCCAGCAGTTACTCCGTGTCGAGCACCGGGGAGCTGTTTTTT
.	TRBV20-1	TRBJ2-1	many	CSARLQGSSYNEQFF	TGCAGTGCTAGATTACAGGGTAGCTCCTACAATGAGCAGTTCTTC
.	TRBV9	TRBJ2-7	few	CASSGQLEEQYF	TGTGCCAGCAGCGGACAGTTGGAAGAGCAGTACTTC
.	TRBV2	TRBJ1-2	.	CASSSLERPGRTGYTF	TGTGCCAGCAGTTCCCTCGAACGTCCAGGGAGGACGGGCTACACCTTC